Here is one T cell receptor (beta chain) with its context. Its antigen is as yet unknown. This sample was included in a study of Graves' ophthalmopathy and Graves' hyperthyroidism. Study overall: The collection of peripheral blood took place at initial diagnosis, before any treatment.

CDR1 is SGHTA and CDR2 is FQGNSA in the germline V gene. This CDR3 region has 14 residues. V dropped 5 bases and J dropped 6; count of bases not matched to a gene: 9. Study-wide results and caveats: With a specificity of 72.22% and a sensitivity of about 71%, the model predicted ophthalmopathy progression.

Disease in donors with ophthalmopathy had moderate-to-severe activity, CAS ≥3, NOSPECS ≥4 and under 3 months' duration. As the starting material, approximately 10 ml of fresh peripheral blood yielded the PBMCs. The TCR beta CDR3 regions underwent amplification from RNA transcripts. Second-round multiplex PCR followed a first-round RT-PCR using HTBI primers. TCRdb called the multiplex PCR reads again in MiXCR, with one record for every CDR3 protein. The table records roughly 220,000 distinct CDR3 sequences, about 47% of them present only once. This clonotype originated in an adult man with Graves' ophthalmopathy. Sequencing used peripheral blood. The J gene is TRBJ2-7, the V gene TRBV7-2, with TRBD1 identical over 8 bases. CDR3 DNA: TGTGCCAGCAGCAAAGACAGGGGTCGCGGCGAGCAGTACTTC. The encoded protein is CASSKDRGRGEQYF.